Listed here is a single TCR beta chain. Per the study methods: The assay estimated nucleated cells by amplifying reference gene primers. Measured with immunoSEQ multiplex PCR; TCRdb has only the in-frame clones, and not every one. V, J and clone size are those of that table, while D and trimming were read from the DNA. The repertoire includes about 120,000 clones, roughly 80% of them detected once, and 8% to 13% sits in the top ten. This entry belongs to a study of blood T cell repertoires in COVID-19. Study overall: Sites across the United States, Italy and Spain contributed samples from acute and convalescent COVID-19. From T cells, B-cell-depleted T cells, or PBMCs came the material, which was cDNA or gDNA.

Deletions cut 4 bases from V and 4 bases from J, with 14 bases between. CDR1 SGDLS and CDR2 YYNGEE come from the germline V gene. The CDR3 contains 15 residues. Sequenced input: peripheral blood. J is TRBJ2-2 and V is TRBV9; D not resolved. The clonotype comes from a human donor in a cohort sampled during active COVID-19. The CDR3 region has the DNA TGTGCCAGCAGCCCCCGAACGTCGAGCACCGGGGAGCTGTTTTTT. This translates into CASSPRTSSTGELFF. Variable domain in full (rest from reference TRBV9 and TRBJ2-2): DSGVTQTPKHLITATGQRVTLRCSPRSGDLSVYWYQQSLDQGLQFLIQYYNGEERAKGNILERFSAQQFPDLHSELNLSSLELGDSALYFCASSPRTSSTGELFFGEGSRLTVL.